The 24 T cell receptor beta chains given below trace back to one sample, sequenced in a study of blood T cell repertoires in COVID-19. Some clones are missing from TCRdb's copy, which holds only in-frame ones; the method was immunoSEQ multiplex PCR. The repertoire consists of about 220,000 clones, with roughly 88% occurring once and the leading ten covering about 2.5%. The sequencing input was PBMCs or T cells enriched from blood (not recorded which). The receptor set was obtained from a woman between 40 and 55 years old with acute COVID-19.

This chain uses TRBV5-4 with TRBJ2-7; tentatively, D is TRBD1 (5 bases). V lost 0 bases to trimming and J lost 0 bases, with 10 bases between them. The germline V gene has CDR1 SGHNT and CDR2 YYREEE (reference sequence). The CDR3 contains 15 residues. For the CDR3, the DNA is TGTGCCAGCAGCTTGGGGACACTTAGCTCCTACGAGCAGTACTTC. As protein: CASSLGTLSSYEQYF.

The chain uses TRBV5-6 and TRBJ1-3; D might be TRBD1 (6 bases). The CDR3 is made up of 16 amino acids. Trimming took off 2 bases at V and 0 bases at J, with 12 bases between the two ends. Germline-derived CDR1 and CDR2 are SGHDT and YYEEEE. CDR3 sequence: CASSFTGGLSGNTIYF. The DNA for the CDR3 is TGTGCCAGCAGCTTTACGGGGGGCCTCTCTGGAAACACCATATATTTT.

This chain joins TRBV6-2 or TRBV6-3 and TRBJ1-6; tentative D call: TRBD1 (5 bases). The germline CDR1 and CDR2 sequences are MNHEY and SVGEGT. This CDR3 contains 17 residues. V was clipped by 2 bases and J by 6 bases, with 17 bases between them. The CDR3 reads CASSYDPRQTFNSPLHF. The DNA of the CDR3 is TGTGCCAGCAGTTACGACCCGCGACAGACCTTTAATTCACCCCTCCACTTT.

The rearrangement uses TRBV18 and TRBJ1-1; 7 nucleotides agree with TRBD1. Germline CDR1 and CDR2: KGHSH and LQKENI. This CDR3 has 17 residues. V shed 0 bases and J 0 bases; nucleotides not matched to a gene: 7. The CDR3 here is CASSPPYGGGLNTEAFF. The CDR3, as DNA: TGTGCCAGCTCACCACCTTATGGAGGGGGCTTGAACACTGAAGCTTTCTTT.

The V call is TRBV6-5, the J call TRBJ2-2; the D is unclear. Germline V lookup: CDR1 MNHEY, CDR2 SVGAGI. The CDR3 totals 11 residues. The ends were cut back, 6 bases at V and 8 bases at J, with 7 bases in the middle. CDR3: CASSSVGELFF. Written as DNA, the CDR3 is TGTGCCAGCAGCTCCGTGGGGGAGCTGTTTTTT.

The rearrangement uses TRBV7-2 and TRBJ2-1, with D possibly matching TRBD1 (6 bases). The CDR3 loop spans 14 amino acids. CDR1 SGHTA and CDR2 FQGNSA come from the germline V gene. The germline V and J ends were trimmed by 1 base and 6 bases, with 10 bases remaining between them. The CDR3 DNA is TGTGCCAGCAGCTTAGGGGGGCTCAGCAATGAGCAGTTCTTC. It yields the protein CASSLGGLSNEQFF.

The genes are TRBV3-1 (or the pseudogene TRBV3-2) and TRBJ1-2, with a weak D call TRBD1 (6 bases). Trimming pared 1 base from V and 7 bases from J, leaving 19 bases between. CDR1 is LGHDT, CDR2 YNNKEL, per germline (reference sequence). The CDR3 spans 16 residues. This chain's CDR3 is CASSQVSGAPLSGYTF. As DNA, the CDR3 is TGTGCCAGCAGCCAAGTTTCAGGGGCGCCCCTCAGTGGCTACACCTTC.

This clone was seen only once. The same CDR3 arises from other DNA sequences in this sample as well. The rearrangement links TRBV20-1 to TRBJ1-4, with D perhaps matching TRBD1 (5 bases). Germline-derived CDR1 and CDR2 are DFQATT and SNEGSKA (reference sequence). This CDR3 is built from 11 residues. V shed 3 bases and J shed 8 bases, with 7 bases lying between them. CDR3 residues: CSASSGEKLFF. CDR3 bases: TGCAGTGCTAGCTCAGGGGAAAAACTGTTTTTT.

The chain combines TRBV6-5 with TRBJ2-7, with unresolved D. CDR1 MNHEY and CDR2 SVGAGI come from the germline V gene. CDR3 length: 13 residues. Trimming cost V 8 bases and J 4 bases, with 15 bases left between them. In DNA, the CDR3 is TGTGCCAGCGTCGGAGTCGATGGATACGAGCAGTACGTC. The encoded protein is CASVGVDGYEQYV.

The V gene is TRBV9, the J gene TRBJ1-5; D is ambiguous. V shed 0 bases and J shed 4 bases, with 8 bases lying between them. Germline V gene sequence: CDR1 SGDLS, CDR2 YYNGEE. CDR3 length: 14 residues. CDR3 residues: CASSVGTANQPQHF. The CDR3 nucleotides read TGTGCCAGCAGCGTAGGTACAGCTAATCAGCCCCAGCATTTT.

V is TRBV5-4 and J is TRBJ2-2, with TRBD2 matching over 10 bases. J lost 4 bases, V lost 0 bases, and 3 bases had no gene match. The germline V gene encodes CDR1 SGHNT and CDR2 YYREEE (reference sequence). This CDR3 region has 16 residues. CDR3 in DNA: TGTGCCAGCAGCTTGGCGACTAGCGGGCGCACCGGGGAGCTGTTTTTT. Translating it yields CASSLATSGRTGELFF.

The V and J genes are TRBV29-1 and TRBJ2-1, with 12 bases matching TRBD1. V lost 4 bases, J lost 6 bases, and 10 bases stayed unmatched. The CDR3 covers 16 residues. In germline, CDR1 is SQVTM, CDR2 ANQGSEA. The CDR3: CSVVGEGQGAINEQFF. The DNA for the CDR3 is TGCAGCGTTGTGGGGGAGGGACAGGGGGCGATCAATGAGCAGTTCTTC.

This clone has a handful of counts. The genes are TRBV19 and TRBJ2-2; a possible D gene is TRBD1 (6 bases). There are 16 residues in the CDR3. The V gene's germline CDR1 is LNHDA and CDR2 SQIVND (reference sequence). Trimming took 5 bases from V and 0 from J, leaving 13 bases between them. CDR3 sequence: CASSSKTGANTGELFF. CDR3 sequence (DNA): TGTGCCAGTAGTTCAAAGACAGGCGCGAACACCGGGGAGCTGTTTTTT.

The rearrangement uses TRBV5-1 and TRBJ1-2; D may be TRBD1 (6 bases). From germline, CDR1 is SGHRS and CDR2 YFSETQ. The CDR3 is 13 amino acids. The ends were cut back, 2 bases at V and 6 bases at J, with 11 bases in the middle. The CDR3, as DNA: TGCGCCAGCAGCTTCAGGGGCACGAATGGCTACACCTTC. Translating gives CASSFRGTNGYTF.

The V call is TRBV24-1, the J call TRBJ2-1; D possibly corresponds to TRBD2 (6 bases). The length of the CDR3 is 15 residues. Germline V lookup: CDR1 KGHDR, CDR2 SFDVKD. Trimming stripped 2 bases from V and 6 bases from J, with 13 bases between. This CDR3 reads CATSDWGRGVNEQFF. CDR3 DNA: TGTGCCACCAGTGATTGGGGCCGCGGGGTCAATGAGCAGTTCTTC.

The chain couples TRBV6-2 or TRBV6-3 to TRBJ1-4, with 10 bases lining up with TRBD1. The CDR3 has 16 amino acids. V lost 4 bases, J lost 8 bases, and 10 bases stayed unmatched. Germline V lookup: CDR1 MNHEY, CDR2 SVGEGT. The CDR3: CASSWNSGTGEEKLFF. CDR3 nucleotides: TGTGCCAGCAGTTGGAACTCCGGGACAGGGGAAGAAAAACTGTTTTTT.

DNA of the CDR3: TGTGCCAGCAGCCACGACGGGGGAAACTATGGCTACACCTTC. Translating gives CASSHDGGNYGYTF. J is TRBJ1-2 and V is TRBV7-9; possible D gene TRBD1, 5 bases. CDR1 is SEHNR and CDR2 is FQNEAQ in the germline V gene (reference sequence). CDR3 length equals 14 residues. Trimming shortened V by 5 bases and J by 2 bases, and 12 bases separated the two germline ends.

The chain couples TRBV30 to TRBJ2-3, with 9 bases identical to TRBD2. The CDR3 spans 14 residues. J gave up 0 bases and V 5 bases, and 3 bases lay outside the gene matches. Per the germline V gene, CDR1 is GTSNPN and CDR2 is SVGIG (reference sequence). The CDR3 is CAWGAGGSTDTQYF. In DNA form, the CDR3 reads TGTGCCTGGGGCGCGGGGGGGAGCACAGATACGCAGTATTTT.

This sequence joins TRBV7-5 and TRBJ1-5. TRBV7-5 corresponds to a pseudogene. The CDR3 runs to 12 residues. CDR3 bases: TGTGCCAGAAACGCGGGACTGCAGCCCCAGCATTTT. Translating gives CARNAGLQPQHF.

V gene TRBV5-5 combines with J gene TRBJ2-7, with D unclear. Germline lookup yields CDR1 SGHKS and CDR2 YYEKEE (reference sequence). V was trimmed by 4 bases and J by 3 bases, leaving 5 bases between them. This CDR3 comprises 11 residues. CDR3 region: CASSPLYEQYF. The DNA of the CDR3 is TGTGCCAGCAGCCCCCTCTACGAGCAGTACTTC.

The V call is TRBV6-1, the J call TRBJ2-7, with D possibly being TRBD1 (5 bases). There are 15 residues in the CDR3. Germline V CDR1 and CDR2: MNHNS, SASEGT. Trimming shortened V by 2 bases and J by 4 bases, and 15 bases separated the two germline ends. CDR3 loop: CASSESHVGQYEQYV. The DNA of the CDR3 is TGTGCCAGCAGTGAAAGCCACGTGGGGCAATACGAGCAGTACGTC.

This clone was recorded a few times. The rearrangement joins TRBV19 to TRBJ1-2; 7 bases are shared with TRBD1. The junction had 6 bases not matched to a gene; V was cut back by 3 bases and J by 8 bases. The germline CDR1 and CDR2 sequences are LNHDA and SQIVND (reference sequence). The length of the CDR3 is 13 residues. CDR3 bases: TGTGCCAGTAGTATCGGGACAGTTAGAGGCTACACCTTC. It specifies CASSIGTVRGYTF.

The rearrangement links TRBV14 to TRBJ2-3; 9 positions match TRBD2. Trimming removed 0 bases from V and 3 bases from J; junction bases left unmatched: 4. This CDR3 spans 16 amino acids. Germline V gene data show CDR1 as SGHDN and CDR2 as FVKESK. DNA for the CDR3: TGTGCCAGCAGCCAAGACGGCGGGAGGGGGACAGATACGCAGTATTTT. It translates to CASSQDGGRGTDTQYF.

The V call is TRBV7-2, the J call TRBJ1-6; unclear D gene. Trimming stripped 0 bases from V and 0 bases from J, with 3 bases between. CDR3 size: 15 residues. Germline values: CDR1 SGHTA, CDR2 FQGNSA. The CDR3 nucleotides read TGTGCCAGCAGCTTAGCTCGCTCCTATAATTCACCCCTCCACTTT. This sequence encodes CASSLARSYNSPLHF.